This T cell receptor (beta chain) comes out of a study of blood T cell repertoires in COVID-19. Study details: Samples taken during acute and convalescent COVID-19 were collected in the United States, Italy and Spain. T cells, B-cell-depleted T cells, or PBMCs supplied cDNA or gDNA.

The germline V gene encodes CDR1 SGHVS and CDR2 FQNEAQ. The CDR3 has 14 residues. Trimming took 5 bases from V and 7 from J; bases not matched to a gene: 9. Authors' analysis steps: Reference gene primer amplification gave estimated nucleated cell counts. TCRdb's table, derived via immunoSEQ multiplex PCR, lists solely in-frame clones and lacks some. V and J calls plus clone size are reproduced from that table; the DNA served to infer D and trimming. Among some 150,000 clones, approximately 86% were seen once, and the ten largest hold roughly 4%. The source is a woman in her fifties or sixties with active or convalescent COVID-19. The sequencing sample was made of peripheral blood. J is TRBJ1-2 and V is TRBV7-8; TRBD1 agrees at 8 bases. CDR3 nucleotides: TGTGCCAGCAGCATAACGCATGGACAGGGTGGCTACACCTTC. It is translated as CASSITHGQGGYTF.